The 20 T cell receptor beta chains below were found in one sample sequenced in a study of cytomegalovirus exposure and HLA in healthy donors. The repertoire was sequenced with immunoSEQ multiplex PCR; TCRdb's copy has only in-frame clones and lacks some. The sample carries about 78,000 clones, almost 97% recorded once. The sequencing input was PBMCs. These TCRs come from a man aged 18 to 29 in good health and CMV-seropositive.

This clone was found once. The chain employs TRBV27 and TRBJ2-1; possibly TRBD2 for D (5 bases). Deletions cut 6 bases from V and 8 bases from J, with 11 bases between. The CDR3 consists of 12 residues. Per germline, CDR1 MNHEY and CDR2 SMNVEV (reference sequence). CDR3 nucleotide sequence: TGTGCCAGCAGGGAAACGGGGTATGAGCAGTTCTTC. It is translated as CASRETGYEQFF.

The rearrangement joins TRBV15 to TRBJ1-1; 10 bases align to TRBD1. From germline, CDR1 is LNHNV and CDR2 YYDKDF (reference sequence). This CDR3 spans 15 amino acids. V shed 4 bases, J shed 5 bases, and the junction held 7 bases outside the gene matches. This CDR3 reads CATSTRQGARTEAFF. The DNA of the CDR3 is TGTGCCACCAGCACCCGACAGGGGGCGCGAACTGAAGCTTTCTTT.

The rearrangement links TRBV9 to TRBJ1-4, with 7 bases matching TRBD1. Per germline, CDR1 SGDLS and CDR2 YYNGEE. The CDR3 totals 15 residues. Losses at the gene ends were 4 bases for V and 7 bases for J; bases not matched to a gene: 10. The CDR3 bases are TGTGCCAGCAGCCCCCGGGGGACAGCGCTTGAAAAACTGTTTTTT. Encoded protein: CASSPRGTALEKLFF. Based on the CDR3 plus reference TRBV9 and TRBJ1-4, the full variable domain is DSGVTQTPKHLITATGQRVTLRCSPRSGDLSVYWYQQSLDQGLQFLIQYYNGEERAKGNILERFSAQQFPDLHSELNLSSLELGDSALYFCASSPRGTALEKLFFGSGTQLSVL.

The V gene is TRBV4-2, the J gene TRBJ2-3, with D possibly being TRBD2 (5 bases). CDR3 length: 17 amino acids. Trimming took off 3 bases at V and 2 bases at J, with 18 bases between the two ends. The germline CDR1 and CDR2 sequences are LGHNA and YNFKEQ. The CDR3 loop is CASSHPMEETNTDTQYF. CDR3 coding DNA: TGTGCCAGCAGCCACCCAATGGAGGAGACAAACACAGATACGCAGTATTTT.

V and J are TRBV6-1 and TRBJ2-5; D may be TRBD2 (5 bases). There are 15 residues in the CDR3. Germline-derived CDR1 and CDR2 are MNHNS and SASEGT. Trimming took 1 base from V and 0 from J, leaving 9 bases between them. CDR3 coding DNA: TGTGCCAGCAGTGAAGAAGTGAGGGACCAAGAGACCCAGTACTTC. Encoded protein: CASSEEVRDQETQYF.

The rearrangement links TRBV15 to TRBJ1-5; D may be TRBD1 (6 bases). The CDR3 extends over 19 amino acids. Trimming took 1 base from V and 5 from J, leaving 24 bases between them. CDR1 is LNHNV, CDR2 YYDKDF, per germline (reference sequence). The CDR3 DNA reads as TGTGCCACCAGCAGAGTATACGGGGGGGCCGGTCAAGGTTATCAGCCCCAGCATTTT. Translating gives CATSRVYGGAGQGYQPQHF.

CDR3 region: CASSEAPNYGYTF. The CDR3 DNA sequence: TGCGCCAGCAGTGAAGCACCTAACTATGGCTACACCTTC. This chain uses TRBV10-1 with TRBJ1-2, with no clear D. There are 13 residues in the CDR3. Between the trimmed V and J ends, which lost 3 bases and 0 bases, there was a span of 5 bases. The germline V gene has CDR1 WNHNN and CDR2 SYGVQD (reference sequence).

This chain joins TRBV11-1 and TRBJ2-1, with 11 positions matching TRBD2. The germline gives CDR1 SGHAT, CDR2 FQDESV (reference sequence). This CDR3 spans 15 amino acids. V shed 4 bases, J shed 7 bases, and the junction held 6 bases outside the gene matches. CDR3 protein: CASSSRLAGQNEQFF. In DNA, the CDR3 is TGTGCCAGCAGCTCGCGACTAGCGGGACAAAATGAGCAGTTCTTC.

The count of this clone is one. The rearrangement uses TRBV5-5 and TRBJ1-1, with D possibly being TRBD1 (5 bases). V was cut by 2 bases and J by 4 bases, with 12 bases left in between. Germline V gene lookup returns CDR1 SGHKS and CDR2 YYEKEE (reference sequence). CDR3 length: 14 amino acids. The CDR3 DNA reads TGTGCCAGCAGCTTAGGGGTTGCTGGCACTGAAGCTTTCTTT. It yields the protein CASSLGVAGTEAFF. Looking up the rest from reference TRBV5-5 and TRBJ1-1 gives the full variable domain: DAGVTQSPTHLIKTRGQQVTLRCSPISGHKSVSWYQQVLGQGPQFIFQYYEKEERGRGNFPDRFSARQFPNYSSELNVNALLLGDSALYLCASSLGVAGTEAFFGQGTRLTVV.

This rearrangement joins TRBV11-3 to TRBJ1-1; no clear D gene. The CDR3 is made up of 13 amino acids. Trimming took off 1 base at V and 1 base at J, with 4 bases between the two ends. The germline V gene encodes CDR1 SGHNT and CDR2 YENEEA. The CDR3 DNA reads as TGTGCCAGCAGCTTAGCAGAGAACACTGAAGCTTTCTTT. This translates into CASSLAENTEAFF.

This chain links TRBV28 with TRBJ2-7, with a possible D match to TRBD1 (5 bases). The ends were cut back, 5 bases at V and 2 bases at J, with 16 bases in the middle. Germline-derived CDR1 and CDR2 are MDHEN and SYDVKM. This CDR3 is built from 15 residues. The CDR3 protein is CASSQLRGPTYEQYF. The CDR3 DNA reads TGTGCCAGCAGTCAACTAAGGGGCCCTACCTACGAGCAGTACTTC.

V usage is TRBV15 and J usage is TRBJ2-1, with TRBD2 matching 12 bases. With 6 bases clipped from V and 8 bases from J, the junction kept 5 bases outside the gene matches. Per germline, CDR1 LNHNV and CDR2 YYDKDF (reference sequence). This CDR3 comprises 14 residues. CDR3 residues: CATSRLAGEDEQFF. The CDR3 bases are TGTGCCACCAGTAGACTAGCGGGAGAGGATGAGCAGTTCTTC.

This sequence joins TRBV5-1 and TRBJ1-4; D is undetermined. V lost 4 bases, J lost 0 bases, and 19 bases lay in between. The CDR3 consists of 18 residues. Germline-derived CDR1 and CDR2 are SGHRS and YFSETQ. CDR3 protein: CASSPLGRSTPTNEKLFF. The CDR3 bases are TGCGCCAGCAGCCCTCTTGGTCGGTCCACCCCAACTAATGAAAAACTGTTTTTT.

This sequence joins TRBV19 and TRBJ1-1, with 9 bases identical to TRBD1. Germline CDR1 LNHDA, CDR2 SQIVND (reference sequence). The V segment lost 5 bases and the J segment 0 bases; nucleotides outside the gene matches: 10. The CDR3 consists of 17 residues. CDR3 amino acids: CASSSSGTGMMNTEAFF. The CDR3 DNA is TGTGCCAGTAGTTCTTCCGGGACAGGGATGATGAACACTGAAGCTTTCTTT.

This chain connects TRBV5-1 to TRBJ2-1; D ambiguous. The V end was cut by 1 base, the J end by 2 bases, with 13 bases between. The CDR3 contains 16 residues. Germline V gene data show CDR1 as SGHRS and CDR2 as YFSETQ. DNA of the CDR3: TGCGCCAGCAGCTTGACCAAAAGCCCCCCCTACAATGAGCAGTTCTTC. Encoded protein: CASSLTKSPPYNEQFF.

The chain links TRBV4-1 to TRBJ2-1, with TRBD2 identical over 9 bases. CDR3 size: 17 residues. Germline V gene lookup returns CDR1 MGHRA and CDR2 YSYEKL. V trimming: 0 bases; J trimming: 12 bases; junction bases outside the gene matches: 15. CDR3 sequence: CASSQDFAGREGPVQFF. The CDR3 coding sequence is TGCGCCAGCAGCCAAGATTTTGCGGGGCGGGAGGGCCCTGTGCAGTTCTTC.

V is TRBV28 and J is TRBJ1-4, with D possibly matching TRBD1 (5 bases). Trimming left V 8 bases short and J 7 bases short, with 17 bases between. The CDR3 consists of 14 residues. CDR1 is MDHEN, CDR2 SYDVKM, per germline. In DNA form, the CDR3 reads TGTGCCAGCTCCCCCATGGGGGGGGTTGAAAAACTGTTTTTT. It codes for CASSPMGGVEKLFF.

The chain joins TRBV27 to TRBJ2-1; 9 bases match TRBD1. Looked up from germline, CDR1 is MNHEY and CDR2 is SMNVEV (reference sequence). The V gene end was trimmed by 4 bases and the J gene end by 4 bases; junction bases not matched to a gene: 11. The CDR3 totals 17 residues. The CDR3 protein is CASSSQIRDRDYNEQFF. CDR3 sequence (DNA): TGTGCCAGCAGTTCGCAAATCCGGGACAGGGATTACAATGAGCAGTTCTTC.

The J gene is TRBJ2-3, the V gene TRBV18, with a weak D call TRBD2 (5 bases). Germline V CDR1 and CDR2: KGHSH, LQKENI. Trimming took 2 bases from V and 6 from J, leaving 12 bases between them. CDR3 length equals 14 residues. CDR3: CASSPAGRLDTQYF. The CDR3 DNA is TGTGCCAGCTCACCAGCGGGTCGCCTGGATACGCAGTATTTT.

This clone was picked up one time. The chain links TRBV2 to TRBJ2-4, with a weak D call TRBD1 (6 bases). Germline V gene sequence: CDR1 SNHLY, CDR2 FYNNEI. V dropped 6 bases and J dropped 2 bases, with 11 bases sitting between them. The CDR3 is made up of 14 amino acids. The CDR3 DNA is TGTGCCAGCAGCAGCCAGGGGACCAAAAACATTCAGTACTTC. The encoded protein is CASSSQGTKNIQYF.